The 26 T cell receptor beta chains given below trace back to one sample, sequenced in a study of blood T cell repertoires in COVID-19. Data came from immunoSEQ multiplex PCR; TCRdb stores just in-frame clones and leaves some out. This table holds around 210,000 clones, around four fifths found once. Sequencing was done on a sample of peripheral blood. The receptors originated from a man between 60 and 75 years old with COVID-19, enrolled during active disease.

This sequence joins TRBV6-5 and TRBJ1-1; 9 bases fit TRBD1. The CDR3 sequence is 15 residues long. Germline loops: CDR1 MNHEY, CDR2 SVGAGI. With 6 bases clipped from V and 0 bases from J, the junction kept 5 bases outside the gene matches. This chain's CDR3 is CASRPGQGMNTEAFF. Written as DNA, the CDR3 is TGTGCCAGCAGGCCTGGACAGGGGATGAACACTGAAGCTTTCTTT.

DNA for the CDR3: TGTGCCAGCAGTCGACAGGGGACGAAAGAGACCCAGTACTTC. This translates into CASSRQGTKETQYF. The V and J genes are TRBV6-5 and TRBJ2-5, with 8 nucleotides matching TRBD1. The germline gives CDR1 MNHEY, CDR2 SVGAGI. The CDR3 loop spans 14 amino acids. J gave up 3 bases and V 5 bases, and 5 bases lay outside the gene matches.

CDR3 coding DNA: TGTGCCAGCAGTAGGACTTATGGCTACACCTTC. Translation: CASSRTYGYTF. The V call is TRBV12-3 or TRBV12-4, the J call TRBJ1-2; no clear D gene. V was cut by 5 bases and J by 5 bases, with 6 bases left in between. The CDR3 runs 11 residues.

The V and J genes are TRBV3-1 (or the pseudogene TRBV3-2) and TRBJ1-1; D remains unclear. Germline V CDR1 and CDR2: LGHDT, YNNKEL (reference sequence). V was shortened by 3 bases and J by 6 bases, with 5 bases between the two germline ends. This CDR3 contains 11 residues. The CDR3 bases are TGTGCCAGCAGCCACCGAGCTGAAGCTTTCTTT. Its translation: CASSHRAEAFF.

The genes are TRBV7-9 and TRBJ2-3; D is possibly TRBD2 (6 bases). Germline V lookup: CDR1 SEHNR, CDR2 FQNEAQ (reference sequence). The CDR3 runs 17 residues. The ends were cut back, 3 bases at V and 0 bases at J, with 16 bases in the middle. CDR3 coding DNA: TGTGCCAGCAGCTTGGGGGAGGTGGCAGGCAGCACAGATACGCAGTATTTT. Its protein product is CASSLGEVAGSTDTQYF.

The chain is built from TRBV18 and TRBJ1-2; D possibly corresponds to TRBD1 (5 bases). The germline gives CDR1 KGHSH, CDR2 LQKENI. V dropped 3 bases and J dropped 3 bases, with 17 bases sitting between them. The CDR3 spans 16 residues. The CDR3 coding sequence is TGTGCCAGCTCACCTGGGTTACAAGGGGAGGACTATGGCTACACCTTC. It yields the protein CASSPGLQGEDYGYTF.

The gene calls are TRBV2 and TRBJ1-2; TRBD1 agrees at 7 bases. V lost 4 bases to trimming and J lost 4 bases; unmatched junction nucleotides: 9. Germline CDR1 SNHLY, CDR2 FYNNEI. This CDR3 contains 15 residues. CDR3 DNA: TGTGCCAGCAGTGGGTTGAGGGGGCGAGGCTATGGCTACACCTTC. The encoded protein is CASSGLRGRGYGYTF.

The rearrangement joins TRBV3-1 (or the pseudogene TRBV3-2) to TRBJ2-2; D not certain. The CDR3 extends over 13 amino acids. Per germline, CDR1 LGHDT and CDR2 YNNKEL (reference sequence). Trimming took off 1 base at V and 7 bases at J, with 7 bases between the two ends. The CDR3 DNA sequence: TGTGCCAGCAGCCAAGGGCAAAACGGGGAGCTGTTTTTT. Amino acids: CASSQGQNGELFF.

The genes are TRBV13 and TRBJ1-1; 9 bases align to TRBD1. Trimming at V came to 5 bases and at J to 0 bases, leaving 7 bases not matched to a gene. This CDR3 has 16 amino acids. Germline-derived CDR1 and CDR2 are PRHDT and FYEKMQ (reference sequence). The CDR3 here is CASSQRDRAVNTEAFF. The CDR3 DNA reads TGTGCCAGCAGCCAGCGGGACAGGGCCGTGAACACTGAAGCTTTCTTT.

The V call is TRBV27, the J call TRBJ1-6; 7 positions match TRBD1. Trimming removed 6 bases from V and 6 bases from J; junction bases left unmatched: 5. The V gene's germline CDR1 is MNHEY and CDR2 SMNVEV (reference sequence). The CDR3 covers 14 residues. CDR3: CASSSTGINSPLHF. Written as DNA, the CDR3 is TGTGCCAGCAGCTCGACAGGGATTAATTCACCCCTCCACTTT.

CDR3 sequence (DNA): TGTGCCAGCAGCGTAAGAGCGGACTACGAGCAGTACTTC. This sequence encodes CASSVRADYEQYF. The chain carries TRBV9 and TRBJ2-7; perhaps TRBD2 as D (5 bases). Germline V gene lookup returns CDR1 SGDLS and CDR2 YYNGEE. The CDR3 runs to 13 residues. V gave up 1 base and J gave up 3 bases, with 8 bases separating them.

The chain employs TRBV9 and TRBJ1-5; TRBD1 is a possible D gene (5 bases). V dropped 3 bases and J dropped 7 bases, with 20 bases sitting between them. Germline V gene data show CDR1 as SGDLS and CDR2 as YYNGEE. The CDR3 has 16 residues. In DNA, the CDR3 is TGTGCCAGCAGCGGGGATTTTATTCAGGGTCGGCAGCCCCAGCATTTT. Residues: CASSGDFIQGRQPQHF.

The chain links TRBV2 to TRBJ1-5, with 7 bases lining up with TRBD1. The CDR3 covers 15 residues. The junction had 5 bases not matched to a gene; V was cut back by 4 bases and J by 2 bases. The germline gives CDR1 SNHLY, CDR2 FYNNEI. CDR3 DNA: TGTGCCAGCAGTGGACAGGGAAATGGCAATCAGCCCCAGCATTTT. Its protein product is CASSGQGNGNQPQHF.

J is TRBJ1-1 and V is TRBV5-1; D unclear. Trimming took 0 bases from V and 0 from J, leaving 3 bases between them. Germline CDR1 reads SGHRS; CDR2 reads YFSETQ. The CDR3 extends over 13 amino acids. CDR3 in DNA: TGCGCCAGCAGCTTGGTTATGAACACTGAAGCTTTCTTT. It is translated as CASSLVMNTEAFF.

This chain links TRBV6-2 or TRBV6-3 with TRBJ1-2; TRBD1 agrees at 7 bases. V lost 7 bases to trimming and J lost 6 bases; unmatched junction nucleotides: 11. From germline, CDR1 is MNHEY and CDR2 SVGEGT. The CDR3 is 14 residues long. In DNA, the CDR3 is TGTGCCAGCAACCCGGGACAGAAAGAGGATGGCTACACCTTC. This translates into CASNPGQKEDGYTF.

The chain employs TRBV24-1 and TRBJ2-5, with 8 bases aligning to TRBD2. V was pared by 0 bases and J by 1 base, with 3 bases of the junction left unmatched. The CDR3 consists of 16 residues. CDR1 KGHDR and CDR2 SFDVKD come from the germline V gene. CDR3 DNA sequence: TGTGCCACCAGTGATTTGGACGGGAGGGCCCAAGAGACCCAGTACTTC. Translating it yields CATSDLDGRAQETQYF.

The V and J genes are TRBV11-2 and TRBJ2-6; D uncertain. Deletions cut 4 bases from V and 0 bases from J, with 7 bases between. CDR1 SGHAT and CDR2 FQNNGV come from the germline V gene. CDR3 size: 15 residues. The CDR3 coding sequence is TGTGCCAGCAGCTCGGTCCACTCTGGGGCCAACGTCCTGACTTTC. This encodes CASSSVHSGANVLTF.

This rearrangement joins TRBV24-1 to TRBJ2-2, with TRBD2 matching over 8 bases. V lost 4 bases to trimming and J lost 4 bases; unmatched junction nucleotides: 10. The CDR3 length is 17 residues. The V gene's germline CDR1 is KGHDR and CDR2 SFDVKD. The DNA of the CDR3 is TGTGCCACCAGTGACCGATCCGGGACTAGTCCCACCGGGGAGCTGTTTTTT. This encodes CATSDRSGTSPTGELFF.

This clone occurred a few times. The chain carries TRBV4-3 and TRBJ1-2; D gene unclear. Germline assignment: CDR1 LGHNA and CDR2 YSLEER. The CDR3 covers 14 residues. V lost 0 bases and J 3 bases, leaving 8 bases between the germline ends. The CDR3 loop reads CASSQDPSYYGYTF. The CDR3 region has the DNA TGCGCCAGCAGCCAAGATCCGAGTTACTATGGCTACACCTTC.

The chain recombines TRBV30 with TRBJ2-6; 7 nucleotides match TRBD1. After removal of 5 bases from V and 0 bases from J, the junction contained 7 bases not matched to a gene. Germline loops: CDR1 GTSNPN, CDR2 SVGIG (reference sequence). This CDR3 has 16 residues. The CDR3 loop reads CAWGTGAFSGANVLTF. CDR3 DNA sequence: TGTGCCTGGGGAACAGGGGCCTTCTCTGGGGCCAACGTCCTGACTTTC.

The chain is built from TRBV21-1 and TRBJ1-2; the table's D call, TRBD1, was not checked against the DNA. TRBV21-1 is given as a pseudogene. This CDR3 spans 15 amino acids. CDR3 DNA: TGTGCCAGCAGCAAAGATGGGGACAGGGTACTCGGCTACACCTTC. It translates to CASSKDGDRVLGYTF.

The chain links TRBV7-3 to TRBJ2-1; TRBD2 matches at 11 bases. Per germline, CDR1 SGHTA and CDR2 FQGTGA. CDR3 length: 21 amino acids. V was clipped by 1 base and J by 0 bases; unmatched bases: 14. The DNA of the CDR3 is TGTGCCAGCAGCTTAAAGGCTCCTAGCGGGAGGCCGAGGGGCTCCTACAATGAGCAGTTCTTC. Its translation is CASSLKAPSGRPRGSYNEQFF.

The J gene is TRBJ1-1, the V gene TRBV27; D not resolved. The length of the CDR3 is 14 residues. Germline assignment: CDR1 MNHEY and CDR2 SMNVEV (reference sequence). Trimming took 7 bases from V and 1 from J, leaving 13 bases between them. CDR3 nucleotides: TGTGCCAGCACTCCTGGGAGGGAGAACACTGAAGCTTTCTTT. Translation gives CASTPGRENTEAFF.

A note on this clone: A junction boundary mismatches the germline segment, possibly from a read error. The chain carries TRBV4-2 and TRBJ1-1; D is unresolved. Germline CDR1 reads LGHNA; CDR2 reads YNFKEQ. CDR3 length equals 13 residues. CDR3 DNA sequence: TGTGCCAGCAGGCAAGAAGCGGGGACTGAAGCTTTCTTT. It is translated as CASRQEAGTEAFF.

This chain joins TRBV9 and TRBJ2-1; 10 bases fit TRBD2. CDR1 is SGDLS, CDR2 YYNGEE, per germline. J lost 3 bases, V lost 4 bases, and 4 bases had no gene match. This CDR3 is built from 15 residues. CDR3 nucleotide sequence: TGTGCCAGCAGCCCAAGCGGGGGGGGCTACAATGAGCAGTTCTTC. Translation: CASSPSGGGYNEQFF. Full variable domain (missing parts from reference TRBV9 and TRBJ2-1): DSGVTQTPKHLITATGQRVTLRCSPRSGDLSVYWYQQSLDQGLQFLIQYYNGEERAKGNILERFSAQQFPDLHSELNLSSLELGDSALYFCASSPSGGGYNEQFFGPGTRLTVL.

The CDR3: CASSRRRAGGETQYF. In DNA, the CDR3 is TGTGCCAGTTCCCGCCGGAGGGCGGGGGGAGAGACCCAGTACTTC. The chain recombines TRBV19 with TRBJ2-5; 8 nucleotides agree with TRBD2. The CDR3 is 15 residues long. The trim removed 8 bases at V and 4 bases at J, leaving 12 bases unmatched. Germline V gene data show CDR1 as LNHDA and CDR2 as SQIVND (reference sequence).